The 21 T cell receptor beta chains given below trace back to one sample, sequenced in a study of T cell repertoires in cytomegalovirus infection. These TCRs' antigens remain unknown. TCRdb itself ran the reads through MiXCR, one entry per CDR3 protein. The data contain about 700,000 distinct CDR3 sequences, 30% to 35% of them singletons. The sample here was cultured PBMCs, taken from culture after CMV antigen stimulation. These TCRs come from a human donor in good health (CMV status not recorded). Some clones in this sample may be carry-over from other donors' samples.

This clonotype was observed many times. V usage is TRBV7-2 and J usage is TRBJ1-1, with D unresolved. With 1 base removed from V and 1 base from J, the gap between germline ends came to 13 bases. CDR3 length: 16 residues. The V gene's germline CDR1 is SGHTA and CDR2 FQGNSA. The CDR3 here is CASSLVPVARNTEAFF. The CDR3 DNA reads as TGTGCCAGCAGCTTAGTCCCCGTGGCGCGGAACACTGAAGCTTTCTTT.

A few counts support this clonotype. The chain recombines TRBV28 with TRBJ2-3; 7 positions agree with TRBD2. The CDR3 is 15 residues long. The junction had 6 bases not matched to a gene; V was cut back by 6 bases and J by 0 bases. Germline V lookup: CDR1 MDHEN, CDR2 SYDVKM. Written as DNA, the CDR3 is TGTGCCAGCAGCTCCCGAGCGGGGAGCACAGATACGCAGTATTTT. Translating it yields CASSSRAGSTDTQYF.

The CDR3 coding sequence is TGCAGTGCTAGGTCAGTTTCCTACAATGAGCAGTTCTTC. Translated: CSARSVSYNEQFF. The rearrangement links TRBV20-1 to TRBJ2-1; D is unclear. This CDR3 is 13 amino acids long. Germline CDR1 reads DFQATT; CDR2 reads SNEGSKA (reference sequence). Trimming cost V 3 bases and J 1 base, with 7 bases left between them.

The chain uses TRBV2 and TRBJ2-5; 7 bases are a match to TRBD1. The CDR3 length is 13 residues. Germline CDR1 and CDR2: SNHLY and FYNNEI. The trim removed 7 bases at V and 3 bases at J, leaving 5 bases unmatched. The CDR3 sequence: CASNQDREETQYF. The DNA of the CDR3 is TGTGCCAGCAACCAAGACAGGGAAGAGACCCAGTACTTC.

This clonotype was counted only a few times. The CDR3 here is CASSGYNTGELFF. The CDR3 DNA reads as TGTGCCAGCAGTGGGTATAACACCGGGGAGCTGTTTTTT. This chain links TRBV12-3 or TRBV12-4 with TRBJ2-2; D is ambiguous. Deletions cut 5 bases from V and 2 bases from J, with 6 bases between. The CDR3 is 13 residues long.

The chain recombines TRBV6-2 or TRBV6-3 with TRBJ1-5; D gene ambiguous. Germline CDR1 reads MNHEY; CDR2 reads SVGEGT. V was cut by 0 bases and J by 9 bases, with 12 bases left in between. The CDR3 runs to 14 residues. The CDR3 here is CASSYSNPTGPQHF. CDR3 sequence (DNA): TGTGCCAGCAGTTACTCAAACCCGACGGGGCCCCAGCATTTT.

V usage is TRBV12-3 or TRBV12-4 and J usage is TRBJ1-1; D unresolved. The CDR3 has 13 amino acids. V lost 2 bases to trimming and J lost 6 bases, with 10 bases between them. As DNA, the CDR3 is TGTGCCAGCAGTTTATTTTCGGTTGCTGAAGCTTTCTTT. Its translation is CASSLFSVAEAFF.

The chain has TRBV20-1 and TRBJ1-5, with D perhaps matching TRBD1 (6 bases). The CDR3 extends over 13 amino acids. Germline V gene data show CDR1 as DFQATT and CDR2 as SNEGSKA (reference sequence). The ends were cut back, 5 bases at V and 5 bases at J, with 13 bases in the middle. Here the CDR3 reads CSAGGGLDQPQHF. The CDR3 coding sequence is TGCAGTGCTGGAGGGGGGCTGGATCAGCCCCAGCATTTT.

This clonotype was seen only a few times. The J gene is TRBJ1-3, the V gene TRBV6-1; 7 bases fit TRBD1. The CDR3 length is 15 residues. V was clipped by 6 bases and J by 7 bases; unmatched bases: 12. Germline loops: CDR1 MNHNS, CDR2 SASEGT. In DNA form, the CDR3 reads TGTGCCAGCAGCCCCGGGACAGCGGGATTCAACACCATATATTTT. It translates to CASSPGTAGFNTIYF.

V is TRBV18 and J is TRBJ2-7; D possibly corresponds to TRBD1 (5 bases). The CDR3 consists of 15 residues. Germline V lookup: CDR1 KGHSH, CDR2 LQKENI. The V end lost 1 base, the J end lost 3 bases, and 13 bases lay between the germline ends. This CDR3 reads CASSPRDPDIYEQYF. The DNA for the CDR3 is TGTGCCAGCTCACCACGCGACCCGGACATCTACGAGCAGTACTTC.

This chain joins TRBV7-2 and TRBJ2-1; 9 bases align to TRBD1. V was clipped by 6 bases and J by 1 base; unmatched bases: 4. The germline gives CDR1 SGHTA, CDR2 FQGNSA. CDR3 size: 15 residues. CDR3: CASRLDRGSYNEQFF. For the CDR3, the DNA is TGTGCCAGCAGACTGGACAGGGGATCCTACAATGAGCAGTTCTTC.

The chain carries TRBV12-3 or TRBV12-4 and TRBJ2-3; D possibly corresponds to TRBD1 (6 bases). The CDR3 length is 15 residues. V lost 0 bases and J 2 bases, leaving 9 bases between the germline ends. The CDR3 spells CASSLAGHLTDTQYF. In DNA, the CDR3 is TGTGCCAGCAGTTTAGCGGGACACCTCACAGATACGCAGTATTTT.

This clonotype was found a few times. The chain joins TRBV19 to TRBJ2-3; maybe TRBD2 (5 bases). The germline V gene has CDR1 LNHDA and CDR2 SQIVND (reference sequence). The CDR3 totals 16 residues. V was shortened by 6 bases and J by 3 bases, with 19 bases between the two germline ends. CDR3 coding DNA: TGTGCCAGTAGACCGGGGTTCCGGGGTAGAACAGATACGCAGTATTTT. Its protein product is CASRPGFRGRTDTQYF.

The sample holds a few counts of this clonotype. This rearrangement joins TRBV7-2 to TRBJ2-7, with 8 bases aligning to TRBD1. Germline values: CDR1 SGHTA, CDR2 FQGNSA. The CDR3 covers 15 residues. Unmatched junction bases numbered 3, after V lost 0 bases and J lost 2 bases. The CDR3 here is CASSLADRVPYEQYF. The CDR3 DNA reads TGTGCCAGCAGCTTAGCGGACAGGGTCCCCTACGAGCAGTACTTC.

The chain uses TRBV20-1 and TRBJ1-1; D unclear. Germline loops: CDR1 DFQATT, CDR2 SNEGSKA (reference sequence). V was cut by 6 bases and J by 2 bases, with 13 bases left in between. The CDR3 contains 13 residues. The CDR3 sequence is CSAKRDPNTEAFF. CDR3 nucleotides: TGCAGTGCGAAGCGGGATCCAAACACTGAAGCTTTCTTT.

This clonotype has only a few counts. This chain connects TRBV7-2 to TRBJ2-7, with 9 nucleotides matching TRBD2. Germline CDR1 reads SGHTA; CDR2 reads FQGNSA. V trimming: 2 bases; J trimming: 4 bases; junction bases outside the gene matches: 6. The CDR3 covers 15 residues. CDR3 region: CASSLQAGGQYEQYF. The CDR3 DNA follows: TGTGCCAGCAGCTTACAAGCGGGGGGCCAATACGAGCAGTACTTC.

This clonotype was counted ten times or more. Written as DNA, the CDR3 is TGCGCCAGCAGCTCAGGACTAGCGGGGGGTGAGCAGTTCTTC. It codes for CASSSGLAGGEQFF. The chain recombines TRBV5-1 with TRBJ2-1; 14 bases line up with TRBD2. Germline loops: CDR1 SGHRS, CDR2 YFSETQ. The CDR3 length is 14 residues. With V trimmed by 3 bases and J by 9 bases, 2 bases remained unmatched.

This clonotype was recorded many times. The CDR3 nucleotides are TGCGCCAGCAGCCCTACACCCCCCGTCACAGCTAATGAAAAACTGTTTTTT. This translates into CASSPTPPVTANEKLFF. V usage is TRBV4-1 and J usage is TRBJ1-4; D is undetermined. From germline, CDR1 is MGHRA and CDR2 YSYEKL. The CDR3 totals 17 residues. Between the trimmed V and J ends, which lost 4 bases and 3 bases, there was a span of 18 bases.

The CDR3 DNA sequence: TGTGCCAGCAGTTTCAGGGGGCGCTCCCGTTACGAGCAGTACTTC. Amino acids: CASSFRGRSRYEQYF. The genes are TRBV28 and TRBJ2-7, with 8 bases matching TRBD1. Germline trimming cut 3 bases from V and 4 bases from J; bases unmatched to any gene: 8. CDR3 size: 15 residues. Germline V gene data show CDR1 as MDHEN and CDR2 as SYDVKM.

This clonotype was seen only a few times. V usage is TRBV12-3 or TRBV12-4 and J usage is TRBJ1-6; D is unclear. Trimming took off 7 bases at V and 7 bases at J, with 11 bases between the two ends. The CDR3 sequence is 13 residues long. The CDR3 DNA reads as TGTGCCAGCACCCAGATAAGAAATTCACCCCTCCACTTT. Protein product: CASTQIRNSPLHF.

The table lists this clonotype with a few counts. V usage is TRBV7-4 and J usage is TRBJ1-1; TRBD1 agrees at 8 bases. The CDR3 runs to 16 residues. Germline V lookup: CDR1 SGHVT, CDR2 SQSDAQ. V was pared by 5 bases and J by 2 bases, with 10 bases of the junction left unmatched. Here the CDR3 reads CASSEWGQGANTEAFF. In DNA, the CDR3 is TGTGCCAGCAGCGAATGGGGTCAGGGGGCAAACACTGAAGCTTTCTTT.